The next 7 T cell receptor beta chains were all read from a single sample in a study of blood T cell repertoires in COVID-19. Generated by immunoSEQ multiplex PCR, the TCRdb table keeps only in-frame clones and is missing some. Here the sample spans some 67,000 clones, approximately 75% being singletons. Sequencing was performed on peripheral blood. The receptors derive from a woman aged 55-75 years with acute or convalescent COVID-19.

This sequence joins TRBV19 and TRBJ2-1, with D possibly TRBD1 on 5 matching bases. This CDR3 spans 14 amino acids. The ends were cut back, 3 bases at V and 6 bases at J, with 12 bases in the middle. Germline CDR1 is LNHDA and CDR2 is SQIVND (reference sequence). In DNA, the CDR3 is TGTGCCAGTAGTATCTCTACAGGCCGCAATGAGCAGTTCTTC. Its protein is CASSISTGRNEQFF. The variable domain in full, completed from reference TRBV19 and TRBJ2-1, reads DGGITQSPKYLFRKEGQNVTLSCEQNLNHDAMYWYRQDPGQGLRLIYYSQIVNDFQKGDIAEGYSVSREKKESFPLTVTSAQKNPTAFYLCASSISTGRNEQFFGPGTRLTVL.

The chain is built from TRBV12-5 and TRBJ1-5; TRBD1 is a possible D gene (5 bases). The CDR3 runs to 13 residues. CDR1 is LGHNT and CDR2 is FRNRAP in the germline V gene. V dropped 8 bases and J dropped 0 bases, with 8 bases sitting between them. CDR3 sequence (DNA): TGTGCTAGTAAAGGGGATAGCAATCAGCCCCAGCATTTT. Its translation: CASKGDSNQPQHF.

The chain links TRBV27 to TRBJ2-7, with 8 positions matching TRBD1. CDR1 and CDR2 (germline): MNHEY, SMNVEV (reference sequence). The CDR3 covers 14 residues. After removal of 2 bases from V and 5 bases from J, the junction contained 5 bases not matched to a gene. The CDR3 here is CASSLQGAQNEQYF. As DNA, the CDR3 is TGTGCCAGCAGTTTACAGGGGGCGCAAAACGAGCAGTACTTC.

V is TRBV19 and J is TRBJ2-2; D perhaps matches TRBD2 (6 bases). CDR3 size: 12 residues. The germline V gene has CDR1 LNHDA and CDR2 SQIVND (reference sequence). The V and J ends lost 7 bases and 6 bases respectively, with 9 bases between them. The CDR3 is CASIGDSGELFF. The CDR3 DNA reads TGTGCCAGTATTGGGGACTCCGGGGAGCTGTTTTTT.

This clone was seen a handful of times. The V and J genes are TRBV19 and TRBJ1-1, with 10 bases that match TRBD1. In germline, CDR1 is LNHDA, CDR2 SQIVND (reference sequence). J lost 4 bases, V lost 4 bases, and 9 bases had no gene match. The CDR3 consists of 16 residues. CDR3 coding DNA: TGTGCCAGTAGTAAAGGGACAGGGGCCGGGGCCACTGAAGCTTTCTTT. It codes for CASSKGTGAGATEAFF.

The genes are TRBV7-2 and TRBJ1-5; maybe TRBD1 (5 bases). This CDR3 comprises 15 residues. Germline V gene lookup returns CDR1 SGHTA and CDR2 FQGNSA. The V gene lost 1 base and the J gene lost 1 base, with 8 bases spanning the gap. The CDR3, as DNA: TGTGCCAGCAGCTTAGGGGGCAGGAGCAATCAGCCCCAGCATTTT. This sequence encodes CASSLGGRSNQPQHF.

This CDR3 is CASSLSAVQETQYF. The DNA of the CDR3 is TGCGCCAGCAGCTTGTCGGCGGTCCAAGAGACCCAGTACTTC. V is TRBV5-1 and J is TRBJ2-5, with D unresolved. The ends were cut back, 1 base at V and 1 base at J, with 8 bases in the middle. The CDR3 length is 14 residues. The germline V gene has CDR1 SGHRS and CDR2 YFSETQ.